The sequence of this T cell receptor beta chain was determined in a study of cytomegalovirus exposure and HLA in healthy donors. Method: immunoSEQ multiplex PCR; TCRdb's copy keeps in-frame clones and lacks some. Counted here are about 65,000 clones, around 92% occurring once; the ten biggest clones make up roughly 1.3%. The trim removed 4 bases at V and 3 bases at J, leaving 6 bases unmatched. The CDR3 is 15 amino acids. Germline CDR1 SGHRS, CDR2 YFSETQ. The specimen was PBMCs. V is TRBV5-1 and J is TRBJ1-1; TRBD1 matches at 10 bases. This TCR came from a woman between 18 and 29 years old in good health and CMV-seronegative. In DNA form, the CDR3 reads TGCGCCAGCAGCCCCGGGACAGGGGAATACACTGAAGCTTTCTTT. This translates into CASSPGTGEYTEAFF.